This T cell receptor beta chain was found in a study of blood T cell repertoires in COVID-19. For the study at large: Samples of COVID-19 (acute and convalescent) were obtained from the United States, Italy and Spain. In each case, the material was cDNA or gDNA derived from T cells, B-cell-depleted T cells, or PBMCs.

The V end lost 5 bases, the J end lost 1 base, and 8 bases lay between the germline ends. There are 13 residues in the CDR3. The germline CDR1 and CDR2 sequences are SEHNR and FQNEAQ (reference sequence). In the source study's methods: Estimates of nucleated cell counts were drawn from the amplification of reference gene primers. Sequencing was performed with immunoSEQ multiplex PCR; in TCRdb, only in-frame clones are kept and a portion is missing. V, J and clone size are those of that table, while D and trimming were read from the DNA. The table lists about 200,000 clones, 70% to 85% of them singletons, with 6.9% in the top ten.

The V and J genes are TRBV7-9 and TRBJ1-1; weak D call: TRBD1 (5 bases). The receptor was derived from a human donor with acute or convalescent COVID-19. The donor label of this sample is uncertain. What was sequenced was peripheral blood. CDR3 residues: CASSPQENTEAFF. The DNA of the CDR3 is TGTGCCAGCAGCCCACAGGAGAACACTGAAGCTTTCTTT.